This T cell receptor beta chain was observed in a study of T cell responses to AZD1222 COVID-19 vaccine. Between the trimmed V and J ends, which lost 3 bases and 7 bases, there was a span of 12 bases. Germline V gives CDR1 MNHNY, CDR2 SVGAGI (reference sequence). The CDR3 has 14 amino acids. Study-wide results and limits: Reports say nearly half of spike-specific TCRs go after unmutated variant regions. Spike-spanning, vaccine-associated CD4 TCRs were dominant at 160-218 and 743-854. After two AZD1222 doses, spike-specific TCR breadth and depth rose versus day 0. A mostly white British donor set with more females was recruited, and clonal diversity was possibly underestimated.

Profiled with immunoSEQ multiplex PCR; TCRdb holds only in-frame clones, not every one. The table has fewer than 150,000 clones, about nine tenths seen once. This clone was seen just once. What it binds is not known. This specimen was peripheral blood, taken on day 0 of AZD1222 vaccination. This clonotype was obtained from an adult in good health. V and J are TRBV6-6 and TRBJ2-2; either TRBD1 or TRBD2 may fit D (5 bases each). The CDR3 DNA is TGTGCCAGCAGTTATTTTTCGGGGCTCGGGGAGCTGTTTTTT. It specifies CASSYFSGLGELFF.